One and the same sample provided the 18 T cell receptor beta chains below, sequenced in a study of somatic mutations in cytotoxic T cells in rheumatoid arthritis. Sequencing used immunoSEQ multiplex PCR; TCRdb keeps in-frame clones, though not all of them. The sample records 9,000 to 9,500 clones, nearly 80% being singletons. The sequenced material came from CD8+ T cells sorted from blood. Receptors were obtained from an adult with rheumatoid arthritis.

The chain links TRBV7-2 to TRBJ2-1; 11 nucleotides match TRBD2. The ends lost 5 bases at V and 4 bases at J; junction bases unmatched: 4. Germline V CDR1 and CDR2: SGHTA, FQGNSA. The CDR3 is 15 amino acids. For the CDR3, the DNA is TGTGCCAGCAGCCGGACTAGCGGGCCTTACAATGAGCAGTTCTTC. Encoded protein: CASSRTSGPYNEQFF.

This chain links TRBV27 with TRBJ2-4; the match to TRBD1 covers 8 bases. CDR1 is MNHEY, CDR2 SMNVEV, per germline (reference sequence). V gave up 2 bases and J gave up 6 bases; unmatched junction bases: 6. The CDR3 spans 15 residues. This CDR3 reads CASSLGRGPGNIQYF. CDR3 bases: TGTGCCAGCAGTTTAGGCAGGGGGCCAGGAAACATTCAGTACTTC.

V is TRBV2 and J is TRBJ1-1; 7 positions agree with TRBD1. V lost 2 bases, J lost 9 bases, and 12 bases stayed unmatched. The CDR3 length is 15 residues. Germline V gene lookup returns CDR1 SNHLY and CDR2 FYNNEI. CDR3 bases: TGTGCCAGCAGTGAATTCCTTCTGAAGACAGGGAAAGCTTTCTTT. This encodes CASSEFLLKTGKAFF.

The chain links TRBV28 to TRBJ1-5; D is uncertain. CDR3 length: 13 amino acids. V was shortened by 1 base and J by 6 bases, with 7 bases between the two germline ends. Germline V lookup: CDR1 MDHEN, CDR2 SYDVKM. CDR3 sequence reads: CASSLSAAQPQHF. For the CDR3, the DNA is TGTGCCAGCAGTTTATCTGCGGCTCAGCCCCAGCATTTT. The whole variable domain, remainder taken from reference TRBV28 and TRBJ1-5, is DVKVTQSSRYLVKRTGEKVFLECVQDMDHENMFWYRQDPGLGLRLIYFSYDVKMKEKGDIPEGYSVSREKKERFSLILESASTNQTSMYLCASSLSAAQPQHFGDGTRLSIL.

The rearrangement uses TRBV7-9 and TRBJ2-3; unclear D gene. Trimming removed 5 bases from V and 5 bases from J, with 11 bases in between. Germline V gene lookup returns CDR1 SEHNR and CDR2 FQNEAQ (reference sequence). The CDR3 is made up of 13 amino acids. CDR3 protein: CASSPSVIDTQYF. In nucleotides, the CDR3 is TGTGCCAGCAGCCCCTCCGTAATAGATACGCAGTATTTT.

In its sample, this clone was seen a few times. CDR3 bases: TGTGCCAGCAGCGTAAATCGCAACGACAATGAGCAGTTCTTC. The encoded protein is CASSVNRNDNEQFF. J is TRBJ2-1 and V is TRBV9; D not certain. CDR3 length equals 14 residues. CDR1 SGDLS and CDR2 YYNGEE come from the germline V gene. Trimming pared 1 base from V and 5 bases from J, leaving 10 bases between.

This clone has a handful of counts. The chain is built from TRBV25-1 and TRBJ2-5; 7 positions match TRBD2. J lost 5 bases, V lost 2 bases, and 8 bases had no gene match. The V gene's germline CDR1 is MGHDK and CDR2 SYGVNS. This CDR3 has 15 residues. The CDR3 loop is CASSEGGEAWETQYF. CDR3 coding DNA: TGTGCCAGCAGTGAAGGGGGGGAGGCGTGGGAGACCCAGTACTTC.

In its sample, this clone was seen once. The rearrangement links TRBV28 to TRBJ1-1; a weak D match, TRBD1 (5 bases). The germline V gene encodes CDR1 MDHEN and CDR2 SYDVKM. Trimming shortened V by 4 bases and J by 6 bases, and 6 bases separated the two germline ends. The CDR3 is 11 residues long. Here the CDR3 reads CASSWGAEAFF. The CDR3 DNA is TGTGCCAGCAGTTGGGGCGCTGAAGCTTTCTTT.

The chain combines TRBV27 with TRBJ1-2; D is possibly TRBD1 (6 bases). Between the trimmed V and J ends, which lost 5 bases and 5 bases, there was a span of 18 bases. Germline assignment: CDR1 MNHEY and CDR2 SMNVEV (reference sequence). The CDR3 sequence is 15 residues long. The CDR3 sequence is CASSQRTGTPYGYTF. CDR3 DNA sequence: TGTGCCAGCAGTCAAAGAACCGGGACACCTTATGGCTACACCTTC.

Only a few counts were recorded for this clone. V is TRBV2 and J is TRBJ1-5; D not certain. Trimming shortened V by 7 bases and J by 0 bases, and 10 bases separated the two germline ends. The CDR3 has 14 residues. CDR1 is SNHLY, CDR2 FYNNEI, per germline. DNA for the CDR3: TGTGCCAGCAACGGCGAGTATAGCAATCAGCCCCAGCATTTT. It encodes CASNGEYSNQPQHF.

Notes on this clone: Other DNA sequences in the same sample also yield this CDR3. The chain combines TRBV7-2 with TRBJ2-5, with D perhaps TRBD1 or TRBD2 (7 bases each). Germline V gene sequence: CDR1 SGHTA, CDR2 FQGNSA. V was pared by 1 base and J by 1 base, with 13 bases between. The CDR3 covers 16 residues. CDR3: CASSLGQGGGQETQYF. The CDR3, as DNA: TGTGCCAGCAGCTTAGGGCAGGGGGGGGGCCAAGAGACCCAGTACTTC.

The V gene is TRBV19, the J gene TRBJ1-1; TRBD1 is a possible D gene (6 bases). V lost 2 bases to trimming and J lost 9 bases, with 19 bases between them. Germline CDR1 is LNHDA and CDR2 is SQIVND (reference sequence). This CDR3 is 15 amino acids long. CDR3 sequence: CASSITGTTGSKAFF. CDR3 DNA sequence: TGTGCCAGTAGTATAACCGGGACAACGGGTAGTAAAGCTTTCTTT.

J is TRBJ2-1 and V is TRBV7-2; 9 bases match TRBD1. The CDR3 contains 15 residues. CDR1 SGHTA and CDR2 FQGNSA come from the germline V gene. The V gene end was trimmed by 3 bases and the J gene end by 7 bases; junction bases not matched to a gene: 7. The CDR3: CASSFRVTGGNEQFF. Here the CDR3 DNA reads TGTGCCAGCAGCTTTCGTGTGACAGGGGGAAATGAGCAGTTCTTC.

The V and J genes are TRBV7-6 and TRBJ1-5; unclear D gene. Germline V lookup: CDR1 SGHVS, CDR2 FNYEAQ. The length of the CDR3 is 12 residues. The germline V and J ends were trimmed by 1 base and 4 bases, with 2 bases remaining between them. The CDR3, as DNA: TGTGCCAGCAGCTTAGAAAATCAGCCCCAGCATTTT. Translation: CASSLENQPQHF.

The V gene is TRBV30, the J gene TRBJ2-5; the D gene could be TRBD1 or TRBD2 (5 bases each). The V and J ends lost 1 base and 1 base respectively, with 13 bases between them. Germline CDR1 GTSNPN, CDR2 SVGIG (reference sequence). CDR3 length: 15 amino acids. In DNA form, the CDR3 reads TGTGCCTGGAGTGAGGGACGGGCGGGCCAAGAGACCCAGTACTTC. Residues: CAWSEGRAGQETQYF.

This chain uses TRBV4-1 with TRBJ2-7; TRBD2 aligns across 10 bases. Germline lookup yields CDR1 MGHRA and CDR2 YSYEKL. CDR3 length: 16 residues. Germline trimming cut 2 bases from V and 2 bases from J; bases unmatched to any gene: 6. The CDR3 protein is CASSQSLAGGTYEQYF. CDR3 DNA sequence: TGCGCCAGCAGCCAAAGCTTAGCGGGGGGTACCTACGAGCAGTACTTC.

This chain links TRBV7-8 with TRBJ1-5, with D hard to call. V dropped 2 bases and J dropped 7 bases, with 9 bases sitting between them. CDR1 and CDR2 from the germline V gene are SGHVS and FQNEAQ. The CDR3 contains 13 residues. CDR3 amino acids: CASSLLFGQPQHF. The CDR3 DNA is TGTGCCAGCAGCTTACTCTTTGGGCAGCCCCAGCATTTT.

V usage is TRBV19 and J usage is TRBJ2-5; 9 bases are a match to TRBD1. The CDR3 has 15 residues. Germline lookup yields CDR1 LNHDA and CDR2 SQIVND (reference sequence). V trimming: 9 bases; J trimming: 5 bases; junction bases outside the gene matches: 13. The CDR3 reads CASDTGTGSWETQYF. CDR3 sequence (DNA): TGTGCCAGCGATACCGGGACAGGGTCATGGGAGACCCAGTACTTC.